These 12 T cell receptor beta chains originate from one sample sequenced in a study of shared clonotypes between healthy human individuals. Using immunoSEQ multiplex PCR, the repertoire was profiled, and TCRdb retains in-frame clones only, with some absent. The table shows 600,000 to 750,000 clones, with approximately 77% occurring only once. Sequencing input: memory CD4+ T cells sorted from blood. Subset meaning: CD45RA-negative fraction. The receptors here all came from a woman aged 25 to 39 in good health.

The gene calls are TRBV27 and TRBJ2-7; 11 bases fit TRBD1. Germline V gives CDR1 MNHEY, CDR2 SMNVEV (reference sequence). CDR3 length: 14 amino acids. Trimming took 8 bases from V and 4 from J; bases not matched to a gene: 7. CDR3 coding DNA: TGTGCCAGCTCCCGGACAGGGGGCAGGTACGAGCAGTACTTC. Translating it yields CASSRTGGRYEQYF.

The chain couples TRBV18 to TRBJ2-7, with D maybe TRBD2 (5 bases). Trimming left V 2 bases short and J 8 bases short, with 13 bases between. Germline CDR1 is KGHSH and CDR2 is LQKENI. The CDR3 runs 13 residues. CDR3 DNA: TGTGCCAGCTCACCAGAGGGCGGCCGGAAGCAGTACTTC. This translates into CASSPEGGRKQYF.

CDR3 in amino acids: CASSRTTSGANVLTF. In DNA form, the CDR3 reads TGCGCCAGCAGCCGCACCACCTCTGGGGCCAACGTCCTGACTTTC. The chain has TRBV5-1 and TRBJ2-6; no clear D gene. The CDR3 sequence is 15 residues long. Trimming took off 4 bases at V and 0 bases at J, with 8 bases between the two ends. CDR1 is SGHRS, CDR2 YFSETQ, per germline.

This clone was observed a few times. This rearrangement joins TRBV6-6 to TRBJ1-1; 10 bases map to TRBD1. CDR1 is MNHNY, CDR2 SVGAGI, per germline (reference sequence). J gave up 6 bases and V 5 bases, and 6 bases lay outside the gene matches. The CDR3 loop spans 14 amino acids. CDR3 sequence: CASSHGTGVPEAFF. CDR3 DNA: TGTGCCAGCAGTCACGGGACAGGGGTTCCTGAAGCTTTCTTT.

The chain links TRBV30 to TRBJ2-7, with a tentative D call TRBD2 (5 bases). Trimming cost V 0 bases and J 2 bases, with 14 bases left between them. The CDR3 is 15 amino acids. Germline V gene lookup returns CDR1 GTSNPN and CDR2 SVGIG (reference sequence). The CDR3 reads CAWSVGAATPYEQYF. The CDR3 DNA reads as TGTGCCTGGAGTGTAGGAGCGGCAACCCCCTACGAGCAGTACTTC.

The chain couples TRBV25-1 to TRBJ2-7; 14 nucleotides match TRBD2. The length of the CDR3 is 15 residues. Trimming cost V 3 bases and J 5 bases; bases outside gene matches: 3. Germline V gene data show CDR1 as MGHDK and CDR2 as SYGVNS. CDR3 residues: CASSEGTSGRNEQYF. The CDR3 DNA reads TGTGCCAGCAGTGAGGGGACTAGCGGGAGAAACGAGCAGTACTTC.

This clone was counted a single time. CDR3 protein: CASSYTGLARGETQYF. The DNA of the CDR3 is TGTGCCAGCAGTTATACCGGACTAGCGAGAGGAGAGACCCAGTACTTC. This chain links TRBV28 with TRBJ2-5, with 9 bases that match TRBD2. Trimming at V came to 4 bases and at J to 4 bases, leaving 10 bases not matched to a gene. CDR3 length: 16 residues. The germline V gene encodes CDR1 MDHEN and CDR2 SYDVKM. Full variable domain (missing parts from reference TRBV28 and TRBJ2-5): DVKVTQSSRYLVKRTGEKVFLECVQDMDHENMFWYRQDPGLGLRLIYFSYDVKMKEKGDIPEGYSVSREKKERFSLILESASTNQTSMYLCASSYTGLARGETQYFGPGTRLLVL.

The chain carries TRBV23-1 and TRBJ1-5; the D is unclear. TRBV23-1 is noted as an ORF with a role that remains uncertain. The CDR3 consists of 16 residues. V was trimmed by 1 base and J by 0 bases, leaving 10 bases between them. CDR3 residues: CASSQWSGYSNQPQHF. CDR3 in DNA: TGCGCCAGCAGTCAATGGAGCGGATATAGCAATCAGCCCCAGCATTTT.

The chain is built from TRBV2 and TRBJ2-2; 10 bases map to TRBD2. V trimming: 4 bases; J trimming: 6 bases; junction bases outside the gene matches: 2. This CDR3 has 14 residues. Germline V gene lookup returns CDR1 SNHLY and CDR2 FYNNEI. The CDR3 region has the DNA TGTGCCAGCAGTGTCCTAGCGGGAGCCGGGGAGCTGTTTTTT. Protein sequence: CASSVLAGAGELFF.

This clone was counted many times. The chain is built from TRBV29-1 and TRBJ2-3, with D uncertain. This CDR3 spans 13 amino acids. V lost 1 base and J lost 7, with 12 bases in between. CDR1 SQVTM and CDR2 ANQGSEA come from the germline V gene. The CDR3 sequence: CSVEVEAGNTQYF. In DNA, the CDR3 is TGCAGCGTTGAAGTAGAGGCAGGTAATACGCAGTATTTT.

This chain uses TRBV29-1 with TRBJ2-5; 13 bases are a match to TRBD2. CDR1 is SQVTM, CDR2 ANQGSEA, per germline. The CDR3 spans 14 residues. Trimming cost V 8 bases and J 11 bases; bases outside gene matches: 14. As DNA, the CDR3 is TGCAGCACCCTCGGACTAGCGGGAGTAGATGAGCAGTACTTC. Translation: CSTLGLAGVDEQYF.

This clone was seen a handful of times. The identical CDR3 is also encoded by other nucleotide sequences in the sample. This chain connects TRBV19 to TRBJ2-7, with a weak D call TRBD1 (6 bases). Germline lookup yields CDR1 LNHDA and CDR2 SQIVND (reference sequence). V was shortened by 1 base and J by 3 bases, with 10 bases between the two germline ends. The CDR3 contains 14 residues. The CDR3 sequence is CASSIGSRGYEQYF. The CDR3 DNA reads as TGTGCCAGTAGTATAGGTAGCAGGGGCTACGAGCAGTACTTC.